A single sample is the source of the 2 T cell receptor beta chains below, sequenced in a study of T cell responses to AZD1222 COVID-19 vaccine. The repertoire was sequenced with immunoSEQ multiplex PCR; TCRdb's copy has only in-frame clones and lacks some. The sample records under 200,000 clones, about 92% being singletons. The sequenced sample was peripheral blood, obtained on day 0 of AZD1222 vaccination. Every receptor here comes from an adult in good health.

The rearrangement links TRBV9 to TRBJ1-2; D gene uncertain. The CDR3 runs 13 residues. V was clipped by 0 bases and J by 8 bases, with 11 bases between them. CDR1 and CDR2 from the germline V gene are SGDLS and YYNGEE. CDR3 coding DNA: TGTGCCAGCAGCGTAGCCCCCAGTCGGGGCTACACCTTC. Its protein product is CASSVAPSRGYTF.

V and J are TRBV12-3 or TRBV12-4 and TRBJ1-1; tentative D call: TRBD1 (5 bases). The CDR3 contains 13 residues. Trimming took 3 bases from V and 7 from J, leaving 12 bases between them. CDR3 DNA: TGTGCCAGCAGTTTGGGAAGGGGAAGTGAAGCTTTCTTT. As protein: CASSLGRGSEAFF.